This T cell receptor (beta chain) derives from a study of blood T cell repertoires in COVID-19. Assay: immunoSEQ multiplex PCR; the TCRdb copy retains only in-frame clones and omits some. Among approximately 300,000 clones listed, under 90% were seen once. V was clipped by 3 bases and J by 13 bases, with 22 bases between them. Germline V gene sequence: CDR1 MNHNS, CDR2 SASEGT. The CDR3 is 14 residues long. This clone was detected once. Participant-given clinical history determined each cohort assignment. Recovered participants had two consecutive negative NP/OP PCR tests, healthcare professional clearance, or symptom resolution.

Input material: PBMCs or T cells enriched from blood (not recorded which). This clonotype was obtained from a man in his fifties or sixties who had recovered from COVID-19. The chain carries TRBV6-1 and TRBJ2-7; perhaps TRBD2 as D (6 bases). The DNA for the CDR3 is TGTGCCAGCAGTGAGGGGGTCGGGACTCGAGATTCTTACTTC. Protein product: CASSEGVGTRDSYF.